The 32 T cell receptor beta chains presented below share a single source sample, sequenced in a study of T-cell memory formation after mild COVID-19. Using its own MiXCR run on the 5' RACE reads, TCRdb lists one record per CDR3 protein. The sample carries about 240,000 distinct CDR3 sequences, approximately 9% recorded once. The source material was PBMCs or a T cell subset sorted from them (not recorded which). These receptors were collected from a man aged 18 to 29 who had mild COVID-19 (a few samples of this study predate the infection). Cell type and time point are not known.

In its sample, this clonotype was seen a few times. The CDR3 DNA is TGTGCCAGCAGCTTAGTCAGCGCCGAAGCATATTACACCTTC. Translated, it gives CASSLVSAEAYYTF. This chain links TRBV7-9 with TRBJ1-2; D call uncertain. Trimming shortened V by 1 base and J by 11 bases, and 17 bases separated the two germline ends. The CDR3 is 14 residues long. Germline values: CDR1 SEHNR, CDR2 FQNEAQ (reference sequence).

This clonotype has only a few counts. This sequence joins TRBV6-2 or TRBV6-3 and TRBJ2-2, with D possibly TRBD1 on 5 matching bases. CDR1 is MNHEY and CDR2 is SVGEGT in the germline V gene. The CDR3 totals 15 residues. Trimming left V 2 bases short and J 3 bases short, with 10 bases between. CDR3 sequence (DNA): TGTGCCAGCAGTTACAGGGGTCCGGACACCGGGGAGCTGTTTTTT. Its translation is CASSYRGPDTGELFF.

The V and J genes are TRBV12-3 or TRBV12-4 and TRBJ1-2, with TRBD1 identical over 7 bases. Germline trimming cut 7 bases from V and 7 bases from J; bases unmatched to any gene: 15. This CDR3 region has 15 residues. DNA of the CDR3: TGTGCCAGCAAAAGGGTCGGGACAGACATTCGTGGCTACACCTTC. Its translation is CASKRVGTDIRGYTF.

This clonotype was seen more than once but under ten times. The chain combines TRBV14 with TRBJ1-3, with D perhaps matching TRBD1 (5 bases). This CDR3 spans 15 amino acids. Germline loops: CDR1 SGHDN, CDR2 FVKESK. Trimming stripped 6 bases from V and 4 bases from J, with 16 bases between. The CDR3 spells CASRPSGTSGNTIYF. The CDR3 DNA reads TGTGCCAGCAGACCATCCGGGACGAGCGGAAACACCATATATTTT.

This clonotype has a handful of counts. The chain employs TRBV7-2 and TRBJ2-5; D is possibly TRBD2 (6 bases). The CDR3 consists of 15 residues. The V end lost 5 bases, the J end lost 2 bases, and 15 bases lay between the germline ends. Per germline, CDR1 SGHTA and CDR2 FQGNSA. The CDR3 DNA sequence: TGTGCCAGCAGCCGCGACGGAGGGAGGCAAGAGACCCAGTACTTC. This translates into CASSRDGGRQETQYF. Filled out from reference TRBV7-2 and TRBJ2-5, the complete variable domain reads GAGVSQSPSNKVTEKGKDVELRCDPISGHTALYWYRQSLGQGLEFLIYFQGNSAPDKSGLPSDRFSAERTGGSVSTLTIQRTQQEDSAVYLCASSRDGGRQETQYFGPGTRLLVL.

This clonotype was detected a few times. The rearrangement links TRBV4-1 to TRBJ2-5, with no clear D. CDR1 and CDR2 from the germline V gene are MGHRA and YSYEKL. V dropped 1 base and J dropped 5 bases, with 8 bases sitting between them. The CDR3 totals 13 residues. The CDR3, as DNA: TGCGCCAGCAGCCAAGGGACCGAGGAGACCCAGTACTTC. Translated, it gives CASSQGTEETQYF.

This chain uses TRBV28 with TRBJ1-1; 11 bases align to TRBD1. CDR3 length equals 17 residues. The V and J ends lost 6 bases and 1 base, in that order; junction bases with no gene match: 10. CDR1 and CDR2 (germline): MDHEN, SYDVKM. Here the CDR3 reads CASRGTGGSYGNTEAFF. CDR3 in DNA: TGTGCCAGCAGGGGGACAGGGGGGTCCTATGGGAACACTGAAGCTTTCTTT.

V is TRBV7-2 and J is TRBJ1-3; D not resolved. The CDR3 totals 12 residues. Germline V CDR1 and CDR2: SGHTA, FQGNSA. V was pared by 5 bases and J by 6 bases, with 8 bases between. The CDR3 DNA is TGTGCCAGCAGCCCCATCCCAAACACCATATATTTT. Its translation is CASSPIPNTIYF. The full variable domain, in which reference TRBV7-2 and TRBJ1-3 provide the parts outside the CDR3, is GAGVSQSPSNKVTEKGKDVELRCDPISGHTALYWYRQSLGQGLEFLIYFQGNSAPDKSGLPSDRFSAERTGGSVSTLTIQRTQQEDSAVYLCASSPIPNTIYFGEGSWLTVV.

This clonotype was counted only a few times. This sequence joins TRBV5-1 and TRBJ1-1; D unclear. The CDR3 covers 13 residues. Germline lookup yields CDR1 SGHRS and CDR2 YFSETQ. V was shortened by 0 bases and J by 5 bases, with 8 bases between the two germline ends. In DNA, the CDR3 is TGCGCCAGCAGCTTGGAAAGCTTGACTGAAGCTTTCTTT. As protein: CASSLESLTEAFF.

This clonotype was seen only a few times. The J gene is TRBJ1-5, the V gene TRBV12-3 or TRBV12-4; no definite D call. The CDR3 is 11 amino acids. The ends were cut back, 4 bases at V and 10 bases at J, with 8 bases in the middle. The CDR3 nucleotides are TGTGCCAGCAGTTGGGAGGGACCCCAGCATTTT. Its protein is CASSWEGPQHF.

In its sample, this clonotype was seen a few times. The rearrangement joins TRBV3-1 to TRBJ1-2, with D perhaps matching TRBD1 (5 bases). V dropped 7 bases and J dropped 8 bases, with 14 bases sitting between them. CDR1 LGHDT and CDR2 YNNKEL come from the germline V gene (reference sequence). The length of the CDR3 is 12 residues. CDR3 sequence reads: CASTFGAGGYTF. The CDR3 region has the DNA TGTGCCAGCACATTCGGTGCAGGGGGCTACACCTTC.

The CDR3 is CASSFQSPRGTGELFF. CDR3 bases: TGTGCCAGCAGTTTCCAATCTCCCAGGGGCACCGGGGAGCTGTTTTTT. The chain joins TRBV27 to TRBJ2-2; perhaps TRBD1 as D (6 bases). Trimming took 3 bases from V and 4 from J, leaving 15 bases between them. This CDR3 region has 16 residues. Germline assignment: CDR1 MNHEY and CDR2 SMNVEV (reference sequence).

This clonotype was seen more than once but under ten times. The chain employs TRBV4-3 and TRBJ1-5; tentative D call: TRBD1 (6 bases). CDR3 length equals 15 residues. Trimming stripped 0 bases from V and 6 bases from J, with 12 bases between. Germline V CDR1 and CDR2: LGHNA, YSLEER. CDR3 in DNA: TGCGCCAGCAGCCAAGATAGGGGGGGAAGTCAGCCCCAGCATTTT. Residues: CASSQDRGGSQPQHF.

V usage is TRBV12-3 or TRBV12-4 and J usage is TRBJ2-2; D gene uncertain. V gave up 4 bases and J gave up 4 bases, with 19 bases separating them. This CDR3 comprises 17 residues. CDR3 region: CASSYPFRERVTGELFF. DNA of the CDR3: TGTGCCAGCAGTTACCCTTTTAGAGAAAGGGTCACCGGGGAGCTGTTTTTT.

This clonotype occurred a few times. The rearrangement uses TRBV5-1 and TRBJ1-4; 9 nucleotides line up with TRBD1. V lost 4 bases and J lost 7; bases outside the gene matches: 5. Germline loops: CDR1 SGHRS, CDR2 YFSETQ. The CDR3 totals 14 residues. Here the CDR3 reads CASSRTGVGEKLFF. DNA for the CDR3: TGCGCCAGCAGCCGGACAGGGGTTGGTGAAAAACTGTTTTTT.

This clonotype was found many times. CDR3 DNA sequence: TGCGCCAGCAGCCTCGGACTAGCGGGTCTCAATGAGCAGTTCTTC. This encodes CASSLGLAGLNEQFF. J is TRBJ2-1 and V is TRBV5-1, with TRBD2 matching 11 bases. This CDR3 is 15 amino acids long. Germline CDR1 reads SGHRS; CDR2 reads YFSETQ. The V segment lost 4 bases and the J segment 6 bases; nucleotides outside the gene matches: 6.

In its sample, this clonotype was seen many times. V gene TRBV5-1 combines with J gene TRBJ2-6, with D perhaps given as TRBD1 or TRBD2 (5 bases each). The CDR3 covers 15 residues. V lost 4 bases and J 3 bases, leaving 11 bases between the germline ends. In germline, CDR1 is SGHRS, CDR2 YFSETQ. CDR3 amino acids: CASSRDPLGANVLTF. In DNA form, the CDR3 reads TGCGCCAGCAGCAGGGACCCCCTTGGGGCCAACGTCCTGACTTTC.

In this sample, this clonotype turned up a few times. The chain employs TRBV12-3 or TRBV12-4 and TRBJ1-2, with 11 bases lining up with TRBD1. There are 15 residues in the CDR3. The V gene end was trimmed by 1 base and the J gene end by 2 bases; junction bases not matched to a gene: 0. The CDR3 loop is CASSLGTGGNYGYTF. The DNA of the CDR3 is TGTGCCAGCAGTTTAGGGACAGGGGGCAACTATGGCTACACCTTC.

This clonotype has at least ten counts. CDR3 region: CASSLFSTGGNGELFF. CDR3 in DNA: TGCGCCAGCAGCTTATTCTCCACAGGGGGTAACGGGGAGCTGTTTTTT. V gene TRBV5-1 combines with J gene TRBJ2-2, with 8 bases identical to TRBD1. The CDR3 length is 16 residues. J gave up 7 bases and V 2 bases, and 10 bases lay outside the gene matches. Germline-derived CDR1 and CDR2 are SGHRS and YFSETQ.

Remarks on this clonotype: Relative to the germline gene, one junction end is altered; a read error may explain this. V usage is TRBV6-6 and J usage is TRBJ1-1, with 7 bases that match TRBD1. The CDR3 contains 11 residues. Germline CDR1 reads MNHNY; CDR2 reads SVGAGI (reference sequence). CDR3 in amino acids: CASRRDRVSSF. CDR3 nucleotide sequence: TGTGCCAGCAGGCGCGACAGGGTCTCGTCTTTT.

This clonotype was counted at least ten times. This chain joins TRBV11-2 and TRBJ2-3; unclear D gene. Per the germline V gene, CDR1 is SGHAT and CDR2 is FQNNGV. Trimming took 0 bases from V and 5 from J, leaving 6 bases between them. This CDR3 is 13 amino acids long. CDR3 sequence: CASSLDLGDTQYF. The CDR3 DNA reads as TGTGCCAGCAGCTTAGATCTCGGAGATACGCAGTATTTT.

This clonotype was picked up many times. The chain uses TRBV27 and TRBJ2-3; 9 bases are shared with TRBD2. The CDR3 totals 17 residues. Germline CDR1 is MNHEY and CDR2 is SMNVEV (reference sequence). Germline trimming cut 7 bases from V and 2 bases from J; bases unmatched to any gene: 13. CDR3 DNA sequence: TGTGCCAGCACTTACAGCGGGGGACTAGCAGTCACAGATACGCAGTATTTT. Its protein is CASTYSGGLAVTDTQYF.

This clonotype was recorded a few times. J is TRBJ1-2 and V is TRBV28; 8 bases match TRBD1. The V gene end was trimmed by 6 bases and the J gene end by 3 bases; junction bases not matched to a gene: 3. This CDR3 spans 13 amino acids. Germline values: CDR1 MDHEN, CDR2 SYDVKM. The CDR3 DNA reads as TGTGCCAGCAGGGAGACAGGGGACTATGGCTACACCTTC. This sequence encodes CASRETGDYGYTF.

This chain links TRBV3-1 with TRBJ1-2, with TRBD1 identical over 8 bases. Germline trimming cut 3 bases from V and 2 bases from J; bases unmatched to any gene: 2. Germline V CDR1 and CDR2: LGHDT, YNNKEL (reference sequence). This CDR3 comprises 14 residues. CDR3 region: CASSHGQGNYGYTF. DNA of the CDR3: TGTGCCAGCAGCCACGGACAGGGAAACTATGGCTACACCTTC.

This clonotype has just a few counts. The rearrangement links TRBV20-1 to TRBJ1-6; maybe TRBD1 (6 bases). The CDR3 is made up of 15 amino acids. The V gene's germline CDR1 is DFQATT and CDR2 SNEGSKA (reference sequence). Deletions cut 2 bases from V and 5 bases from J, with 13 bases between. CDR3 sequence reads: CSARSTGADNSPLHF. CDR3 DNA sequence: TGCAGTGCTAGAAGTACGGGGGCCGATAATTCACCCCTCCACTTT.

This sequence joins TRBV12-3 or TRBV12-4 and TRBJ2-7, with D perhaps assigned TRBD1 or TRBD2 (5 bases each). The V end lost 5 bases, the J end lost 3 bases, and 14 bases lay between the germline ends. The CDR3 is 14 amino acids. This CDR3 reads CASSPEGPGYEQYF. CDR3 DNA: TGTGCCAGCAGTCCAGAGGGGCCGGGCTACGAGCAGTACTTC.

This clonotype was counted many times. J is TRBJ2-5 and V is TRBV28, with D maybe TRBD2 (7 bases). In germline, CDR1 is MDHEN, CDR2 SYDVKM. The CDR3 totals 17 residues. V lost 7 bases and J lost 5, with 26 bases in between. The CDR3 nucleotides are TGTGCCAGCATTGACGCTCGTCTGGGCAGGGGAGGGGAGACCCAGTACTTC. Translation: CASIDARLGRGGETQYF.

Only a few counts were recorded for this clonotype. The chain is built from TRBV28 and TRBJ1-2; no reliable D call. The CDR3 is 12 amino acids. Germline loops: CDR1 MDHEN, CDR2 SYDVKM. Between the trimmed V and J ends, which lost 10 bases and 5 bases, there was a span of 14 bases. This CDR3 reads CATSTEFYGYTF. CDR3 nucleotide sequence: TGTGCCACTTCAACCGAGTTTTATGGCTACACCTTC.

The chain uses TRBV5-4 and TRBJ2-2; D possibly corresponds to TRBD1 (5 bases). V lost 0 bases and J 5 bases, leaving 14 bases between the germline ends. The CDR3 runs 16 residues. The V gene's germline CDR1 is SGHNT and CDR2 YYREEE (reference sequence). The CDR3 region is CASSLAGQGRTGELFF. DNA for the CDR3: TGTGCCAGCAGCTTGGCCGGGCAGGGTAGGACCGGGGAGCTGTTTTTT.

The chain uses TRBV25-1 and TRBJ2-1, with TRBD2 identical over 11 bases. Germline assignment: CDR1 MGHDK and CDR2 SYGVNS. J gave up 2 bases and V 5 bases, and 5 bases lay outside the gene matches. This CDR3 has 16 amino acids. In DNA, the CDR3 is TGTGCCAGCAGTCCCACTAGCGGGGGAGCCTACAATGAGCAGTTCTTC. Its protein product is CASSPTSGGAYNEQFF.

At least ten counts were recorded for this clonotype. The chain links TRBV7-2 to TRBJ2-3, with no clear D. V lost 3 bases and J 2 bases, leaving 18 bases between the germline ends. The length of the CDR3 is 17 residues. CDR1 is SGHTA, CDR2 FQGNSA, per germline. This CDR3 reads CASSFGRRRYLTDTQYF. CDR3 nucleotide sequence: TGTGCCAGCAGCTTCGGACGGCGGCGATATCTCACAGATACGCAGTATTTT.

V gene TRBV27 combines with J gene TRBJ2-1, with 15 bases matching TRBD2. CDR3 length: 13 amino acids. CDR1 is MNHEY, CDR2 SMNVEV, per germline (reference sequence). The ends lost 6 bases at V and 12 bases at J; junction bases unmatched: 3. CDR3: CASSSGLAGGQFF. The CDR3 DNA is TGTGCCAGCAGCTCGGGACTAGCGGGGGGGCAGTTCTTC.